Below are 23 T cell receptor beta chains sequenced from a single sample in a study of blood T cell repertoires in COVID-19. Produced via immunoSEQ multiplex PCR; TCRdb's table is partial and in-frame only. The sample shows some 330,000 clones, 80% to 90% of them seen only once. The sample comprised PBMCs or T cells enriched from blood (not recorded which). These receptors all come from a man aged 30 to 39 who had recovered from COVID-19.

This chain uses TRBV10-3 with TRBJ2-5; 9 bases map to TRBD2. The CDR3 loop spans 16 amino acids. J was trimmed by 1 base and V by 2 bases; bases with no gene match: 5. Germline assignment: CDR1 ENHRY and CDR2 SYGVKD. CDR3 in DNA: TGTGCCATCAGTGAGAGCGGGGGGTGGGGCCAAGAGACCCAGTACTTC. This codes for CAISESGGWGQETQYF.

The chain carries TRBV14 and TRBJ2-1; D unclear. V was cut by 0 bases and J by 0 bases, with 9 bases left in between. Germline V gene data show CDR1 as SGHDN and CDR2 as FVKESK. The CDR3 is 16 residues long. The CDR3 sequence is CASSQDTRSSYNEQFF. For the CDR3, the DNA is TGTGCCAGCAGCCAAGATACAAGAAGCTCCTACAATGAGCAGTTCTTC.

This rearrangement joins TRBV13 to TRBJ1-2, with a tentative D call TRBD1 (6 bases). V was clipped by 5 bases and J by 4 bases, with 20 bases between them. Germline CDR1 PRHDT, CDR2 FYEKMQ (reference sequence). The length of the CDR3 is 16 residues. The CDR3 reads CASSPTGGQGFYGYTF. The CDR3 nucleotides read TGTGCCAGCAGCCCGACTGGGGGCCAGGGGTTCTATGGCTACACCTTC.

The CDR3 DNA is TGCGCCAGCAGGTTCGTTCAAGCCGATGAGCAGTTCTTC. Translating it yields CASRFVQADEQFF. The gene calls are TRBV5-1 and TRBJ2-1, with unresolved D. Germline V gene sequence: CDR1 SGHRS, CDR2 YFSETQ. CDR3 length: 13 amino acids. V lost 5 bases and J lost 8, with 14 bases in between.

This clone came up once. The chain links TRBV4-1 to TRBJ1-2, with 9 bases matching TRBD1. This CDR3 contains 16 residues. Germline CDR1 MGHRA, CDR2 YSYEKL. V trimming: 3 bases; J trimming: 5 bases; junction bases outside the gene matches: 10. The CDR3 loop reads CASSQRQGDYGYGYTF. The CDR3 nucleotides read TGCGCCAGCAGCCAGCGACAGGGGGACTACGGATATGGCTACACCTTC.

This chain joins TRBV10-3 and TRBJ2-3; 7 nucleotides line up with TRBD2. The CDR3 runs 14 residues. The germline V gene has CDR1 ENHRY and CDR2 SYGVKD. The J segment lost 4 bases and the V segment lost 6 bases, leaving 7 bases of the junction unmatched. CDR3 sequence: CAIRVTSSADTQYF. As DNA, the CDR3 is TGTGCCATCAGGGTGACTAGCTCAGCAGATACGCAGTATTTT.

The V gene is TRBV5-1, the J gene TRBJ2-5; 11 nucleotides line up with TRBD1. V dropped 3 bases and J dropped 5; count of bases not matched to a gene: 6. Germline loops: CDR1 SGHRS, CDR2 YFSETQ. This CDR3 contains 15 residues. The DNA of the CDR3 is TGCGCCAGCAGCTCGGGACAGGGGGGTCTGGAGACCCAGTACTTC. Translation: CASSSGQGGLETQYF.

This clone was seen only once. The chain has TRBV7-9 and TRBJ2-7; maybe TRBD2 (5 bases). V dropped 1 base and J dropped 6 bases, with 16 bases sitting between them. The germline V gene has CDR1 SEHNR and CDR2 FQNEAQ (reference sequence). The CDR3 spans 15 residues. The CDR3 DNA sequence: TGTGCCAGCAGCTTAGGTCCGGGAACTCGCGCCGAGCAGTACTTC. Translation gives CASSLGPGTRAEQYF.

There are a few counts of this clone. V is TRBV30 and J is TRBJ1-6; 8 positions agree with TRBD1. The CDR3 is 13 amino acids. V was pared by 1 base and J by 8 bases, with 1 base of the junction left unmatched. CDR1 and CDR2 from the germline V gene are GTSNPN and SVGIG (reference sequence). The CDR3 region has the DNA TGTGCCTGGAGTGCAGGGGGCGATTCACCCCTCCACTTT. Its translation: CAWSAGGDSPLHF.

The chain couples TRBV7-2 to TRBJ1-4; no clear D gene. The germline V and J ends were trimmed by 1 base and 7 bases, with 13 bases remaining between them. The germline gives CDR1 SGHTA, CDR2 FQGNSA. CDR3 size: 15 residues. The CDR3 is CASSLGDAGTEKLFF. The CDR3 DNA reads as TGTGCCAGCAGCTTAGGTGATGCGGGAACTGAAAAACTGTTTTTT.

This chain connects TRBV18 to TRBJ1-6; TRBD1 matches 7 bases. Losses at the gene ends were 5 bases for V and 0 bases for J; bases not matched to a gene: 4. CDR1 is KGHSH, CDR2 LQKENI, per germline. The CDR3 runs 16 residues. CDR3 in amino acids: CASSDRASSYNSPLHF. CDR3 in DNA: TGTGCCAGCTCAGACAGGGCTAGCTCCTATAATTCACCCCTCCACTTT.

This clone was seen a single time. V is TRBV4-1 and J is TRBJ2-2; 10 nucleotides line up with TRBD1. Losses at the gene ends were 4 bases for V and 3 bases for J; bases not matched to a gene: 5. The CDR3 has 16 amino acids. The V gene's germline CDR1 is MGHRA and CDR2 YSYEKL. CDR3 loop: CASSPWTGGDTGELFF. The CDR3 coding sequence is TGCGCCAGCAGCCCGTGGACAGGGGGTGACACCGGGGAGCTGTTTTTT.

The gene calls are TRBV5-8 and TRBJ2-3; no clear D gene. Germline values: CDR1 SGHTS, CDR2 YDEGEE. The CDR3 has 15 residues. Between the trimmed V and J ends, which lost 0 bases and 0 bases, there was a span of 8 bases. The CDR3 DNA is TGTGCCAGCAGCTTGGAGACGACTAGCACAGATACGCAGTATTTT. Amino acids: CASSLETTSTDTQYF.

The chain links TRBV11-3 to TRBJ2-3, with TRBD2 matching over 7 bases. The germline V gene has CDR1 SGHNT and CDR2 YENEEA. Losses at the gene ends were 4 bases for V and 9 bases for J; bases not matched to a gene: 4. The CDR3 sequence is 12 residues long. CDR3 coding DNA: TGTGCCAGCAGCTCAAAGCGGGACACGCAGTATTTT. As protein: CASSSKRDTQYF. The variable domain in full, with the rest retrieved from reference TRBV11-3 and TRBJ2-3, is EAGVVQSPRYKIIEKKQPVAFWCNPISGHNTLYWYLQNLGQGPELLIRYENEEAVDDSQLPKDRFSAERLKGVDSTLKIQPAELGDSAVYLCASSSKRDTQYFGPGTRLTVL.

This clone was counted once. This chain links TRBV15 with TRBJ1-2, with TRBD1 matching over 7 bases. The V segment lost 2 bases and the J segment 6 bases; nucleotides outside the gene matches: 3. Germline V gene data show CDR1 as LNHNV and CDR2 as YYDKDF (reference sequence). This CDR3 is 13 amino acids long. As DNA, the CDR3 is TGTGCCACCAGCAGAACCGGGACAGATGGCTACACCTTC. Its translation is CATSRTGTDGYTF. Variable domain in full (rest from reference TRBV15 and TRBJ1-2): DAMVIQNPRYQVTQFGKPVTLSCSQTLNHNVMYWYQQKSSQAPKLLFHYYDKDFNNEADTPDNFQSRRPNTSFCFLDIRSPGLGDTAMYLCATSRTGTDGYTFGSGTRLTVV.

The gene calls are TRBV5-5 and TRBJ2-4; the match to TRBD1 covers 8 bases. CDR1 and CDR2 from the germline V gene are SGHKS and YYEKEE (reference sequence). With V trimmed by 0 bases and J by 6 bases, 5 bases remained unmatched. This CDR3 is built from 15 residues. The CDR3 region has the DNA TGTGCCAGCAGCTTGGGACAGGGGTCTGGAAACATTCAGTACTTC. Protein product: CASSLGQGSGNIQYF.

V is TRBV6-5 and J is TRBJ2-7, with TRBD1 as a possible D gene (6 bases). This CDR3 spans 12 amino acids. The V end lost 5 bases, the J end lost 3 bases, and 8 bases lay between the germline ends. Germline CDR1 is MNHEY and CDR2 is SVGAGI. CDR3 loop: CASSNRVYEQYF. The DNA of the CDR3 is TGTGCCAGCAGTAACAGGGTCTACGAGCAGTACTTC.

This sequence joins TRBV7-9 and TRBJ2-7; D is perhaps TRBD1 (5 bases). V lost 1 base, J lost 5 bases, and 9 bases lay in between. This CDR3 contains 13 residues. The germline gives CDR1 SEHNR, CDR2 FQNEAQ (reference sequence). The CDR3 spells CASSLGRADEQYF. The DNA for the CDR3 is TGTGCCAGCAGCTTAGGCAGGGCTGACGAGCAGTACTTC.

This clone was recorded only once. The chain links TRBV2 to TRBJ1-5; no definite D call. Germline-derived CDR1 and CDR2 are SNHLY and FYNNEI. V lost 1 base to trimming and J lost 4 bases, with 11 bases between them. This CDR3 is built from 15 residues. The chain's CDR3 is CASSEGRAENQPQHF. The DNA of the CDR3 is TGTGCCAGCAGTGAAGGTCGAGCGGAGAATCAGCCCCAGCATTTT.

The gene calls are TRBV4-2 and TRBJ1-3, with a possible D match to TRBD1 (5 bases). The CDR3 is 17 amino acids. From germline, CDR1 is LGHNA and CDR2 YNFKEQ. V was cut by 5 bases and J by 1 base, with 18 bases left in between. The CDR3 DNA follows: TGTGCCAGCAGCGCCTTTGGGGGGTCCGGATCTGGAAACACCATATATTTT. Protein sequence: CASSAFGGSGSGNTIYF.

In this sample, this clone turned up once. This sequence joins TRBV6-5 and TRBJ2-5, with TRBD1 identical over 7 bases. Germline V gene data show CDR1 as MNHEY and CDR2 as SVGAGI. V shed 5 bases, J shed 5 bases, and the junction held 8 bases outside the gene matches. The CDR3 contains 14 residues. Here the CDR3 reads CASSPRGIEETQYF. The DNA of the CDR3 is TGTGCCAGCAGTCCCAGGGGGATAGAGGAGACCCAGTACTTC.

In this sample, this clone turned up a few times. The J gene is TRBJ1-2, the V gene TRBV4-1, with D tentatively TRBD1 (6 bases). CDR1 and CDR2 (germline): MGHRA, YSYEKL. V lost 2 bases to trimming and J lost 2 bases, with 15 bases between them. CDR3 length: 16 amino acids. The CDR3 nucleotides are TGCGCCAGCAGCCAACTACAGACAGGTCCGAACTATGGCTACACCTTC. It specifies CASSQLQTGPNYGYTF.

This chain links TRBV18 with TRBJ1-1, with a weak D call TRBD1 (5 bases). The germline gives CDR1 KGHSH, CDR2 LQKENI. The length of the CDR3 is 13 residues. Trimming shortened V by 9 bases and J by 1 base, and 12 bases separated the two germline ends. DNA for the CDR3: TGTGCCAGTACCAGGGAAACGAACACTGAAGCTTTCTTT. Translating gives CASTRETNTEAFF.